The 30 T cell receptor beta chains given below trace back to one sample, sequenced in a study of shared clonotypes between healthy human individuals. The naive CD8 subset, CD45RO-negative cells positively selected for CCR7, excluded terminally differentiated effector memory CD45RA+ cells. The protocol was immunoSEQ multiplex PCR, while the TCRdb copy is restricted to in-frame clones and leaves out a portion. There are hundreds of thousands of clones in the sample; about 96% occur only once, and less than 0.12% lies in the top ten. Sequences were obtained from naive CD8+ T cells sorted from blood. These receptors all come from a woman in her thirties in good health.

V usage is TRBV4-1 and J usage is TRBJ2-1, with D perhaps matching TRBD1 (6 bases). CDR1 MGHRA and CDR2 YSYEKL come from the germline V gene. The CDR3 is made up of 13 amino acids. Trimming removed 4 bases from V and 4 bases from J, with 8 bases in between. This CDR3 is CASSRGLYNEQFF. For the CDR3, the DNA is TGCGCCAGCAGCCGGGGGCTATACAATGAGCAGTTCTTC.

The CDR3: CASSVGLAQTYEQYF. CDR3 in DNA: TGTGCCAGCAGCGTAGGGCTAGCGCAAACCTACGAGCAGTACTTC. The V gene is TRBV9, the J gene TRBJ2-7; D perhaps matches TRBD2 (6 bases). Germline V gives CDR1 SGDLS, CDR2 YYNGEE. V shed 0 bases and J shed 2 bases, with 12 bases lying between them. This CDR3 region has 15 residues.

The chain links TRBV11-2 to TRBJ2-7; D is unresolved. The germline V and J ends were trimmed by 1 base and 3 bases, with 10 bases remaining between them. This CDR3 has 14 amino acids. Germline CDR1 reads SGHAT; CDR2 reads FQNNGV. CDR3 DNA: TGTGCCAGCAGCTTAGGGGTTGGGGACTACGAGCAGTACTTC. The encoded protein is CASSLGVGDYEQYF.

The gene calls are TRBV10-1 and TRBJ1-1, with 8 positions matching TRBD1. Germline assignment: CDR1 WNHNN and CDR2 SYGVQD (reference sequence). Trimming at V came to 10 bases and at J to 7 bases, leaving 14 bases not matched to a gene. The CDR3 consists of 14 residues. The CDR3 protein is CAIQGVVSHLEAFF. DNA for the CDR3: TGCGCCATACAGGGGGTCGTTTCGCATCTTGAAGCTTTCTTT.

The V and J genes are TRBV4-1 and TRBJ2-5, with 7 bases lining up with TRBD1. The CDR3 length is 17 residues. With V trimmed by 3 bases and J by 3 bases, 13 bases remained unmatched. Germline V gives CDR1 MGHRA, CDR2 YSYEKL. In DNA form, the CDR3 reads TGCGCCAGCAGCCATCGGTTAGAAGGGACAGTAGAAGAGACCCAGTACTTC. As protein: CASSHRLEGTVEETQYF.

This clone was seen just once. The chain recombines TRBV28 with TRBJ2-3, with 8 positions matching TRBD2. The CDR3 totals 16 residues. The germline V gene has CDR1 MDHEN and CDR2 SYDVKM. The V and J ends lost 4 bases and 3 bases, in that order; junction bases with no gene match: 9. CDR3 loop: CASSSGGEGTTDTQYF. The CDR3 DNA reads TGTGCCAGCAGTTCGGGGGGGGAGGGAACGACAGATACGCAGTATTTT.

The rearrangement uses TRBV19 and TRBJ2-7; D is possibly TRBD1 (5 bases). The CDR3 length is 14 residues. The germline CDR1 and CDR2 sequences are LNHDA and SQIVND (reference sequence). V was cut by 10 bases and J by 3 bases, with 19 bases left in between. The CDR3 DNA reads TGTGCCACCTCACCTGGGGCTGACGGCTACGAGCAGTACTTC. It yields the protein CATSPGADGYEQYF.

For the CDR3, the DNA is TGCGCCAGCAGTGAGCCGAACAGGGAATTCGAAGCTAACTATGGCTACACCTTC. Residues: CASSEPNREFEANYGYTF. V and J are TRBV10-2 and TRBJ1-2, with D possibly TRBD1 on 6 matching bases. CDR1 WSHSY and CDR2 SAAADI come from the germline V gene. This CDR3 spans 18 amino acids. The germline V and J ends were trimmed by 2 bases and 0 bases, with 19 bases remaining between them.

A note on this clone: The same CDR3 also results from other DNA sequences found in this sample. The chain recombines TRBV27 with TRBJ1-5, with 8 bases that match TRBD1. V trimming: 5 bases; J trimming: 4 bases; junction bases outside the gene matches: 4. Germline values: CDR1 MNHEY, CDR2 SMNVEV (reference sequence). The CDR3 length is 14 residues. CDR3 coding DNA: TGTGCCAGCAGTAGTACAGGGGGAAATCAGCCCCAGCATTTT. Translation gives CASSSTGGNQPQHF.

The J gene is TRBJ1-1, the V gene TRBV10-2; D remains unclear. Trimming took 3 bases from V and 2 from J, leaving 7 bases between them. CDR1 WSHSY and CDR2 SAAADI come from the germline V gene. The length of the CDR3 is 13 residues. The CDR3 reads CASSDRLNTEAFF. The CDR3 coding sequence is TGCGCCAGCAGTGACCGGCTTAACACTGAAGCTTTCTTT.

The CDR3 is CASGTAFYEQYF. CDR3 in DNA: TGTGCCAGCGGGACCGCCTTTTACGAGCAGTACTTC. V gene TRBV14 combines with J gene TRBJ2-7, with D possibly called TRBD1 or TRBD2 (5 bases each). Germline V gene data show CDR1 as SGHDN and CDR2 as FVKESK. CDR3 size: 12 residues. V was trimmed by 8 bases and J by 4 bases, leaving 12 bases between them.

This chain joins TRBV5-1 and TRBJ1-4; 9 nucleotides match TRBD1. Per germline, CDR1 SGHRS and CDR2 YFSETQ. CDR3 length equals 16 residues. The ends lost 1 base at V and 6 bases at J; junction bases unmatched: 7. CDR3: CASSLTRDRVDEKLFF. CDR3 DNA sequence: TGCGCCAGCAGCTTGACTCGGGACAGGGTGGATGAAAAACTGTTTTTT.

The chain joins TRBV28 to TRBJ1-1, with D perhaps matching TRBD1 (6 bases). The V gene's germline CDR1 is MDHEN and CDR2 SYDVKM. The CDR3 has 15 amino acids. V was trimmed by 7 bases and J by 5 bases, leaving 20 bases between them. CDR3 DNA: TGTGCCAGCAACCTAAGCAGGGGAAGTGGAACTGAAGCTTTCTTT. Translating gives CASNLSRGSGTEAFF.

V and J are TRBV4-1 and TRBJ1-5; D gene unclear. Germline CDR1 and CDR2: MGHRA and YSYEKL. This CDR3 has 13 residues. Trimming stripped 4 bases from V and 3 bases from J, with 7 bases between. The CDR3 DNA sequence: TGCGCCAGCAGCCTTACGGACAATCAGCCCCAGCATTTT. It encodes CASSLTDNQPQHF.

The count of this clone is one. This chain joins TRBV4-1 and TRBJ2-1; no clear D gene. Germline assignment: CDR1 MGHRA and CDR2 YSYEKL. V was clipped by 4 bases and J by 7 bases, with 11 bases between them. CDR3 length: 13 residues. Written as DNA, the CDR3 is TGCGCCAGCAGCCCGCACGTTGGAAATGAGCAGTTCTTC. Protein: CASSPHVGNEQFF.

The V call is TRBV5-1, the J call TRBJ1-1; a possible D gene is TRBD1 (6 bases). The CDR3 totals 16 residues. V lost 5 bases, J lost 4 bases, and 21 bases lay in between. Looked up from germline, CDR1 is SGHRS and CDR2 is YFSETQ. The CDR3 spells CASRPRGAPSGTEAFF. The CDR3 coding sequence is TGCGCCAGCAGACCCAGGGGAGCACCCTCGGGCACTGAAGCTTTCTTT.

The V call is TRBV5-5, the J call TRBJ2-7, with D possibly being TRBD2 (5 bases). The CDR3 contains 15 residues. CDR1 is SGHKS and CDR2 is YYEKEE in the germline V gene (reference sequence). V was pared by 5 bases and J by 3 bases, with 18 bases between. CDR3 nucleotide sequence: TGTGCCAGCAGTCCTTTCGGACGTGGACTCTACGAGCAGTACTTC. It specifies CASSPFGRGLYEQYF.

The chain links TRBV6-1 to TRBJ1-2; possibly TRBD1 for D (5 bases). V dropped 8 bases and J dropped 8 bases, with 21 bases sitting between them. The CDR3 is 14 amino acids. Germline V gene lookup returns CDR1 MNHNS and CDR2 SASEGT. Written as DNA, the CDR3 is TGTGCCAGCCGGAGGCCTGGAAGGGGCGAGGGCTACACCTTC. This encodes CASRRPGRGEGYTF.

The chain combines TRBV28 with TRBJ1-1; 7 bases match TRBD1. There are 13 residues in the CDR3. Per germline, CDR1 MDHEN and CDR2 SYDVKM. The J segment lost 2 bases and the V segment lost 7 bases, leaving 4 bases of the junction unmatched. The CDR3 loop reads CASTYRGNTEAFF. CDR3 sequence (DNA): TGTGCCAGCACCTACAGGGGCAACACTGAAGCTTTCTTT.

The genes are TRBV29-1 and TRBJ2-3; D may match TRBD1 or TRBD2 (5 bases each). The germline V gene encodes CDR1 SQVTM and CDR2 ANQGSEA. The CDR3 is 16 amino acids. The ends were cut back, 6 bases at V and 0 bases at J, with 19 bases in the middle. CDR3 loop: CSVEGTRGTSTDTQYF. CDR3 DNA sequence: TGCAGCGTCGAGGGTACGAGGGGCACTAGCACAGATACGCAGTATTTT.

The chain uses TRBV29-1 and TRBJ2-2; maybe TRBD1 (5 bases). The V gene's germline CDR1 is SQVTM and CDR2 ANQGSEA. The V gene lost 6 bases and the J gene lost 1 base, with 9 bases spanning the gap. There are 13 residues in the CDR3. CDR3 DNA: TGCAGCGTCCCAGGACAGAACACCGGGGAGCTGTTTTTT. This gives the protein CSVPGQNTGELFF.

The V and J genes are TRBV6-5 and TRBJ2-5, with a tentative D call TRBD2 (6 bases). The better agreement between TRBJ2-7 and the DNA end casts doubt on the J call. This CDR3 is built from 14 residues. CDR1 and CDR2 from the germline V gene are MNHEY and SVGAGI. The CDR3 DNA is TGTGCCAGCAGTTTCGGGAGCCCCTCCTACGAGCAGTACTTC. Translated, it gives CASSFGSPSYEQYF.

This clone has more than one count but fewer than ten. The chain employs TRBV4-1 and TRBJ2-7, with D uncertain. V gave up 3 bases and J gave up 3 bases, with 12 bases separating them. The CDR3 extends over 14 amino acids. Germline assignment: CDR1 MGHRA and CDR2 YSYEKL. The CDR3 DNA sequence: TGCGCCAGCAGCCACCCCTCCAACAGCTACGAGCAGTACTTC. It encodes CASSHPSNSYEQYF.

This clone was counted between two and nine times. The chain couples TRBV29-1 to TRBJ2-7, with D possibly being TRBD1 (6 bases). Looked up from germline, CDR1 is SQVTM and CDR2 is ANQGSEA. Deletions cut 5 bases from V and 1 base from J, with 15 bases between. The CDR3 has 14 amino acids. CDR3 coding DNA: TGCAGCGTTCAAGGGGTGCAGGGGTCCTACGAGCAGTACTTC. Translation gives CSVQGVQGSYEQYF.

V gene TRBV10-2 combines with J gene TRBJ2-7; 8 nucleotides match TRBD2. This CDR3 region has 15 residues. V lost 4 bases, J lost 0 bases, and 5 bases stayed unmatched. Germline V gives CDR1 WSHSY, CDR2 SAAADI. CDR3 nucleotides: TGCGCCAGCAGTGTAGTTAGCGGGGTCTCCTACGAGCAGTACTTC. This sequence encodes CASSVVSGVSYEQYF.

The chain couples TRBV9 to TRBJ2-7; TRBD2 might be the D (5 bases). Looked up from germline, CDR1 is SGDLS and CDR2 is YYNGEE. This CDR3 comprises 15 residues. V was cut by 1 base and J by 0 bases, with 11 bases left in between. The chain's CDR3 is CASSVNIGVSYEQYF. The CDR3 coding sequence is TGTGCCAGCAGCGTAAATATCGGGGTCTCCTACGAGCAGTACTTC.

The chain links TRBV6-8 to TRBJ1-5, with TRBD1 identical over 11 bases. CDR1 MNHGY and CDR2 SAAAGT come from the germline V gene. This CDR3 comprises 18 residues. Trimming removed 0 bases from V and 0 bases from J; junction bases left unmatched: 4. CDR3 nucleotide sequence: TGTGCCAGCAGTTACTCGGACAGGGGGCAAAATAGCAATCAGCCCCAGCATTTT. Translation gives CASSYSDRGQNSNQPQHF.

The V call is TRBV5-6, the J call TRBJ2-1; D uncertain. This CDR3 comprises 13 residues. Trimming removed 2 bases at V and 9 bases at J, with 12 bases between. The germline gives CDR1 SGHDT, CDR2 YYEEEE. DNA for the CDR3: TGTGCCAGCAGCTTTTATAGTTCAGGTGAGCAGTTCTTC. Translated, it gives CASSFYSSGEQFF.

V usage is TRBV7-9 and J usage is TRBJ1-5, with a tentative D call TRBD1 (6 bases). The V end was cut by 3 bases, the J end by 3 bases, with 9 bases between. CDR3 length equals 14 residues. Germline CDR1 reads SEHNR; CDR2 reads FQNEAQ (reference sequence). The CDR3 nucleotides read TGTGCCAGCAGCTTGGACAGTAACAATCAGCCCCAGCATTTT. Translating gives CASSLDSNNQPQHF.

The CDR3 DNA sequence: TGTGCCAGCCACGGACAGGAAAAATACGAGCAGTACTTC. Its translation: CASHGQEKYEQYF. V gene TRBV2 combines with J gene TRBJ2-7; 7 nucleotides align to TRBD1. CDR1 and CDR2 from the germline V gene are SNHLY and FYNNEI. This CDR3 spans 13 amino acids. V trimming: 8 bases; J trimming: 4 bases; junction bases outside the gene matches: 8.